These 30 T cell receptor beta chains were sequenced from one sample in a study of T cell changes during pregnancy in multiple sclerosis. The data were produced by immunoSEQ multiplex PCR, yet TCRdb's version contains in-frame clones alone and is incomplete. The repertoire includes tens of thousands of clones, 70% to 90% of them detected once, and around 0.63% sits in the top ten. The material was CD4+ T cells from peripheral blood mononuclear cells, obtained in the first trimester of pregnancy. The source is a female donor with multiple sclerosis, enrolled in a pregnancy study.

The chain links TRBV6-1 to TRBJ1-1; tentative D call: TRBD1 (5 bases). The CDR3 sequence is 13 residues long. The germline V gene has CDR1 MNHNS and CDR2 SASEGT. The V and J ends lost 7 bases and 5 bases respectively, with 14 bases between them. The CDR3 region has the DNA TGTGCCAGCAATTCCAGGGCGAGAACTGAAGCTTTCTTT. Protein sequence: CASNSRARTEAFF.

CDR3: CSGGTGVNEQFF. The CDR3 DNA follows: TGCAGCGGAGGGACAGGGGTAAATGAGCAGTTCTTC. This rearrangement joins TRBV29-1 to TRBJ2-1; the match to TRBD1 covers 10 bases. Trimming cost V 7 bases and J 7 bases; bases outside gene matches: 4. The CDR3 has 12 amino acids. Germline assignment: CDR1 SQVTM and CDR2 ANQGSEA.

CDR3: CASSDKTSGNQETQYF. Written as DNA, the CDR3 is TGTGCCAGCAGCGATAAGACTAGCGGGAACCAAGAGACCCAGTACTTC. V gene TRBV7-8 combines with J gene TRBJ2-5; TRBD2 matches at 11 bases. Germline assignment: CDR1 SGHVS and CDR2 FQNEAQ. Unmatched junction bases numbered 5, after V lost 5 bases and J lost 0 bases. The length of the CDR3 is 16 residues.

The chain recombines TRBV29-1 with TRBJ2-7; perhaps TRBD2 as D (6 bases). V lost 7 bases, J lost 2 bases, and 18 bases lay in between. CDR1 and CDR2 from the germline V gene are SQVTM and ANQGSEA. The CDR3 runs 14 residues. The CDR3 loop reads CSASIPGLTYEQYF. CDR3 DNA sequence: TGCAGCGCATCAATCCCGGGACTTACCTACGAGCAGTACTTC.

The CDR3 here is CAWSRGGQGMGELFF. CDR3 nucleotides: TGTGCCTGGAGTCGTGGCGGACAGGGAATGGGGGAGCTGTTTTTT. The V and J genes are TRBV30 and TRBJ2-2; TRBD1 agrees at 8 bases. The CDR3 totals 15 residues. The J segment lost 8 bases and the V segment lost 2 bases, leaving 10 bases of the junction unmatched. Germline V lookup: CDR1 GTSNPN, CDR2 SVGIG (reference sequence).

The chain has TRBV2 and TRBJ2-6; 7 bases are a match to TRBD1. This CDR3 region has 15 residues. Germline CDR1 SNHLY, CDR2 FYNNEI. With 3 bases clipped from V and 4 bases from J, the junction kept 3 bases outside the gene matches. DNA of the CDR3: TGTGCCAGCAGTGACGACAGGGCCGGGGCCAACGTCCTGACTTTC. It encodes CASSDDRAGANVLTF. The full variable domain, rest sourced from reference TRBV2 and TRBJ2-6, is EPEVTQTPSHQVTQMGQEVILRCVPISNHLYFYWYRQILGQKVEFLVSFYNNEISEKSEIFDDQFSVERPDGSNFTLKIRSTKLEDSAMYFCASSDDRAGANVLTFGAGSRLTVL.

This clone was observed once. V usage is TRBV30 and J usage is TRBJ2-5; D uncertain. The V and J ends lost 1 base and 4 bases respectively, with 4 bases between them. Germline V gives CDR1 GTSNPN, CDR2 SVGIG (reference sequence). The CDR3 spans 11 residues. CDR3 sequence reads: CAWSGRETQYF. CDR3 DNA sequence: TGTGCCTGGAGTGGGAGAGAGACCCAGTACTTC. Based on the CDR3 plus reference TRBV30 and TRBJ2-5, the full variable domain is SQTIHQWPATLVQPVGSPLSLECTVEGTSNPNLYWYRQAAGRGLQLLFYSVGIGQISSEVPQNLSASRPQDRQFILSSKKLLLSDSGFYLCAWSGRETQYFGPGTRLLVL.

The chain uses TRBV18 and TRBJ2-1; 7 positions match TRBD1. The CDR3 sequence is 16 residues long. The germline V gene has CDR1 KGHSH and CDR2 LQKENI. The trim removed 5 bases at V and 0 bases at J, leaving 7 bases unmatched. The CDR3, as DNA: TGTGCCAGCTCAGGACAGGTTCCCAACTCCTACAATGAGCAGTTCTTC. As protein: CASSGQVPNSYNEQFF.

The chain uses TRBV19 and TRBJ2-7; unclear D gene. The CDR3 sequence is 12 residues long. With 8 bases removed from V and 2 bases from J, the gap between germline ends came to 10 bases. Germline CDR1 is LNHDA and CDR2 is SQIVND (reference sequence). The CDR3 sequence: CASLSQAYEQYF. CDR3 DNA sequence: TGTGCCAGTCTTAGTCAGGCCTACGAGCAGTACTTC. Filled out from reference TRBV19 and TRBJ2-7, the complete variable domain reads DGGITQSPKYLFRKEGQNVTLSCEQNLNHDAMYWYRQDPGQGLRLIYYSQIVNDFQKGDIAEGYSVSREKKESFPLTVTSAQKNPTAFYLCASLSQAYEQYFGPGTRLTVT.

V gene TRBV6-5 combines with J gene TRBJ2-2, with 8 bases lining up with TRBD2. The J segment lost 3 bases and the V segment lost 7 bases, leaving 7 bases of the junction unmatched. The germline V gene encodes CDR1 MNHEY and CDR2 SVGAGI. The CDR3 totals 15 residues. CDR3 in DNA: TGTGCCAGCAAGTGGAAGCGGGAGTACACCGGGGAGCTGTTTTTT. This gives the protein CASKWKREYTGELFF.

The rearrangement joins TRBV5-1 to TRBJ2-6, with TRBD1 matching over 7 bases. Germline CDR1 reads SGHRS; CDR2 reads YFSETQ. V lost 3 bases to trimming and J lost 4 bases; unmatched junction nucleotides: 16. CDR3 length equals 19 residues. The CDR3 bases are TGCGCCAGCAGCTACCGACAGGGAGTAGGCCCCCCCGGGGCCAACGTCCTGACTTTC. This encodes CASSYRQGVGPPGANVLTF.

J is TRBJ2-1 and V is TRBV19, with 8 nucleotides matching TRBD1. Trimming removed 10 bases from V and 1 base from J; junction bases left unmatched: 9. This CDR3 spans 15 amino acids. Germline-derived CDR1 and CDR2 are LNHDA and SQIVND (reference sequence). The CDR3 here is CAILLTGASYNEQFF. The CDR3 DNA follows: TGTGCCATACTGTTGACAGGGGCTTCCTACAATGAGCAGTTCTTC.

V gene TRBV14 combines with J gene TRBJ2-1; TRBD2 is a possible D gene (6 bases). Trimming stripped 1 base from V and 4 bases from J, with 23 bases between. Germline lookup yields CDR1 SGHDN and CDR2 FVKESK. The CDR3 consists of 19 residues. CDR3 nucleotide sequence: TGTGCCAGCAGCCAAGGGACCCGATTTCGGGGGAGCCCTTACAATGAGCAGTTCTTC. Protein sequence: CASSQGTRFRGSPYNEQFF.

This clone was seen more than once but under ten times. The chain joins TRBV5-1 to TRBJ1-4, with a weak D call TRBD1 (6 bases). Germline V lookup: CDR1 SGHRS, CDR2 YFSETQ. Trimming stripped 0 bases from V and 4 bases from J, with 7 bases between. The CDR3 length is 14 residues. DNA of the CDR3: TGCGCCAGCAGCTTGGGCAGGGGTAATGAAAAACTGTTTTTT. Protein product: CASSLGRGNEKLFF.

The genes are TRBV15 and TRBJ2-3, with 10 bases lining up with TRBD2. The CDR3 consists of 16 residues. The V and J ends lost 2 bases and 1 base, in that order; junction bases with no gene match: 3. CDR1 and CDR2 from the germline V gene are LNHNV and YYDKDF (reference sequence). The chain's CDR3 is CATSRIGTSGTDTQYF. The CDR3 DNA follows: TGTGCCACCAGCAGAATCGGGACTAGCGGCACAGATACGCAGTATTTT.

The V gene is TRBV27, the J gene TRBJ2-1; TRBD2 agrees at 9 bases. There are 15 residues in the CDR3. The ends lost 2 bases at V and 9 bases at J; junction bases unmatched: 8. The V gene's germline CDR1 is MNHEY and CDR2 SMNVEV (reference sequence). CDR3: CASSLEGGRGGEQFF. The CDR3, as DNA: TGTGCCAGCAGTTTAGAAGGCGGGAGGGGAGGTGAGCAGTTCTTC.

The J gene is TRBJ1-2, the V gene TRBV6-5, with 8 positions matching TRBD1. V was pared by 2 bases and J by 3 bases, with 5 bases of the junction left unmatched. The CDR3 has 15 residues. CDR1 and CDR2 from the germline V gene are MNHEY and SVGAGI. The CDR3 region has the DNA TGTGCCAGCAGTTACACAGGGGGAGGGTACTATGGCTACACCTTC. Amino acids: CASSYTGGGYYGYTF.

This clone was counted once. The CDR3 loop reads CASSTERERPETQYF. The CDR3, as DNA: TGTGCCAGCAGTACGGAGCGGGAGAGACCGGAGACCCAGTACTTC. V is TRBV27 and J is TRBJ2-5; 8 nucleotides align to TRBD2. This CDR3 is 15 amino acids long. Germline loops: CDR1 MNHEY, CDR2 SMNVEV (reference sequence). The trim removed 5 bases at V and 5 bases at J, leaving 10 bases unmatched.

In regard to this clone: The same CDR3 is also encoded by other DNA sequences in this sample. The chain uses TRBV5-1 and TRBJ1-3, with 8 bases identical to TRBD1. Losses at the gene ends were 0 bases for V and 1 base for J; bases not matched to a gene: 3. This CDR3 comprises 16 residues. Per the germline V gene, CDR1 is SGHRS and CDR2 is YFSETQ. This CDR3 reads CASSLGTGISGNTIYF. Here the CDR3 DNA reads TGCGCCAGCAGCTTGGGGACAGGGATTTCTGGAAACACCATATATTTT.

This chain links TRBV27 with TRBJ2-3; 9 nucleotides agree with TRBD1. J gave up 1 base and V 7 bases, and 6 bases lay outside the gene matches. Per the germline V gene, CDR1 is MNHEY and CDR2 is SMNVEV (reference sequence). This CDR3 has 15 residues. The CDR3 bases are TGTGCCAGCACCGGGACAGGGAGAGGCACAGATACGCAGTATTTT. Translation gives CASTGTGRGTDTQYF.

The chain carries TRBV9 and TRBJ1-1, with D uncertain. Germline V gene data show CDR1 as SGDLS and CDR2 as YYNGEE. The CDR3 totals 13 residues. V was clipped by 2 bases and J by 4 bases, with 9 bases between them. CDR3 loop: CASSVREGTEAFF. The CDR3 DNA follows: TGTGCCAGCAGCGTTAGGGAGGGCACTGAAGCTTTCTTT.

This clone appeared a single time. The rearrangement uses TRBV5-1 and TRBJ1-1, with a tentative D call TRBD1 (5 bases). Trimming pared 2 bases from V and 5 bases from J, leaving 13 bases between. The CDR3 covers 14 residues. Germline loops: CDR1 SGHRS, CDR2 YFSETQ. The CDR3 nucleotides read TGCGCCAGCAGCTTAGGCAGGGTCGAAACTGAAGCTTTCTTT. Its translation is CASSLGRVETEAFF.

V gene TRBV30 combines with J gene TRBJ1-2; D possibly corresponds to TRBD1 (5 bases). Deletions cut 2 bases from V and 6 bases from J, with 25 bases between. The CDR3 spans 17 residues. Germline loops: CDR1 GTSNPN, CDR2 SVGIG (reference sequence). CDR3 amino acids: CAWSKQAVGPIRHGYTF. DNA of the CDR3: TGTGCCTGGAGTAAACAGGCGGTTGGACCCATTCGTCATGGCTACACCTTC.

The CDR3 reads CASSLKQGIQYF. For the CDR3, the DNA is TGTGCCAGCAGCTTGAAACAGGGCATTCAGTACTTC. V is TRBV5-4 and J is TRBJ2-4; a possible D gene is TRBD1 (6 bases). The CDR3 totals 12 residues. Trimming took 1 base from V and 9 from J, leaving 8 bases between them. The germline V gene encodes CDR1 SGHNT and CDR2 YYREEE (reference sequence). Variable domain in full (rest from reference TRBV5-4 and TRBJ2-4): ETGVTQSPTHLIKTRGQQVTLRCSSQSGHNTVSWYQQALGQGPQFIFQYYREEENGRGNFPPRFSGLQFPNYSSELNVNALELDDSALYLCASSLKQGIQYFGAGTRLSVL.

This clone has just a few counts. The chain uses TRBV5-1 and TRBJ1-1; the match to TRBD1 covers 8 bases. The V and J ends lost 4 bases and 1 base, in that order; junction bases with no gene match: 3. The germline V gene encodes CDR1 SGHRS and CDR2 YFSETQ. The length of the CDR3 is 14 residues. In DNA form, the CDR3 reads TGCGCCAGCAGCGCACAGGGGGGGAACACTGAAGCTTTCTTT. This encodes CASSAQGGNTEAFF.

The V gene is TRBV4-1, the J gene TRBJ2-5, with TRBD1 identical over 8 bases. The length of the CDR3 is 15 residues. J was trimmed by 8 bases and V by 0 bases; bases with no gene match: 8. CDR1 and CDR2 from the germline V gene are MGHRA and YSYEKL. CDR3 in DNA: TGCGCCAGCAGCCAAGAATCGGACAGGGCGGGAACCCAGTACTTC. It codes for CASSQESDRAGTQYF.

This clone was picked up one time. J is TRBJ2-1 and V is TRBV16, with D possibly TRBD2 on 6 matching bases. Germline-derived CDR1 and CDR2 are KGHSY and FQNENV. Trimming shortened V by 0 bases and J by 4 bases, and 16 bases separated the two germline ends. CDR3 length: 17 residues. The CDR3 region is CASSQSYWRAGYNEQFF. CDR3 DNA sequence: TGTGCCAGCAGCCAATCGTATTGGAGGGCGGGTTACAATGAGCAGTTCTTC.

The chain joins TRBV19 to TRBJ1-2; maybe TRBD1 (6 bases). The V end was cut by 5 bases, the J end by 2 bases, with 9 bases between. Germline CDR1 and CDR2: LNHDA and SQIVND (reference sequence). The CDR3 totals 13 residues. DNA of the CDR3: TGTGCCAGTAGTGGACAGACCAACTATGGCTACACCTTC. Translated, it gives CASSGQTNYGYTF.

The chain links TRBV11-2 to TRBJ2-7; TRBD2 might be the D (6 bases). Between the trimmed V and J ends, which lost 4 bases and 6 bases, there was a span of 19 bases. Per the germline V gene, CDR1 is SGHAT and CDR2 is FQNNGV. The CDR3 consists of 15 residues. This CDR3 reads CASSSSGSGVGEQYF. The CDR3 region has the DNA TGTGCCAGCAGCTCCTCGGGGTCGGGAGTGGGCGAGCAGTACTTC.

The chain carries TRBV12-5 and TRBJ1-2; 8 positions agree with TRBD1. Germline trimming cut 1 base from V and 4 bases from J; bases unmatched to any gene: 5. The CDR3 contains 15 residues. The germline V gene has CDR1 LGHNT and CDR2 FRNRAP. For the CDR3, the DNA is TGTGCTAGTGGTTTGGGCGGTGGGACAGGCTATGGCTACACCTTC. Protein sequence: CASGLGGGTGYGYTF.